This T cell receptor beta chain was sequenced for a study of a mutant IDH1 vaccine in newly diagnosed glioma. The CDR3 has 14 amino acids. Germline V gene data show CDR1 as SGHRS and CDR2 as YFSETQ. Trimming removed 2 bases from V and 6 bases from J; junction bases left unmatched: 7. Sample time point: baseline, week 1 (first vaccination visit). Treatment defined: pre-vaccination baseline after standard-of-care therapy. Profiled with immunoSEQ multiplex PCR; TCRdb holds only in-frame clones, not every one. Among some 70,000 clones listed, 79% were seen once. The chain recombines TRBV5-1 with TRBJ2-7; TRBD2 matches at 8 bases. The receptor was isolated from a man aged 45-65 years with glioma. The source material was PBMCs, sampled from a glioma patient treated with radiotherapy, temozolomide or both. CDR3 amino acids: CASSLRQAGGEQYF. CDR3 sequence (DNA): TGCGCCAGCAGCTTAAGACAGGCGGGGGGCGAGCAGTACTTC.